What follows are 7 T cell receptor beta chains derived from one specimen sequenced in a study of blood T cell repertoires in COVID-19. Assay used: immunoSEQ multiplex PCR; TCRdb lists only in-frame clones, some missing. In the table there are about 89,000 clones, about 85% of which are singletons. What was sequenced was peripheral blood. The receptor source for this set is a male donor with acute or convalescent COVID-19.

The CDR3 is CASSPGTGRDTEAFF. The CDR3 DNA sequence: TGTGCCAGCTCCCCCGGGACAGGGAGGGACACTGAAGCTTTCTTT. The chain employs TRBV18 and TRBJ1-1; 9 bases align to TRBD1. With 6 bases clipped from V and 3 bases from J, the junction kept 8 bases outside the gene matches. This CDR3 comprises 15 residues. Germline V lookup: CDR1 KGHSH, CDR2 LQKENI. Variable domain in full (rest from reference TRBV18 and TRBJ1-1): NAGVMQNPRHLVRRRGQEARLRCSPMKGHSHVYWYRQLPEEGLKFMVYLQKENIIDESGMPKERFSAEFPKEGPSILRIQQVVRGDSAAYFCASSPGTGRDTEAFFGQGTRLTVV.

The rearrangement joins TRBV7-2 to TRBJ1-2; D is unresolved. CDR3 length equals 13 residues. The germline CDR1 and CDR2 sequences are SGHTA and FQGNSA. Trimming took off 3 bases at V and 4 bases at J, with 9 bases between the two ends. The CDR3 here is CASSFGLGYGYTF. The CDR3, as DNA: TGTGCCAGCAGCTTCGGGTTGGGCTATGGCTACACCTTC.

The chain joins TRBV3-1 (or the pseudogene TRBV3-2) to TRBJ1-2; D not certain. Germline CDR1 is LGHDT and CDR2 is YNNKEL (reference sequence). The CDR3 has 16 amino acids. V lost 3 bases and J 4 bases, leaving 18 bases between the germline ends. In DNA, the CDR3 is TGTGCCAGCAGCCAGACCCTCACCGGGAACGGCTATGGCTACACCTTC. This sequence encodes CASSQTLTGNGYGYTF.

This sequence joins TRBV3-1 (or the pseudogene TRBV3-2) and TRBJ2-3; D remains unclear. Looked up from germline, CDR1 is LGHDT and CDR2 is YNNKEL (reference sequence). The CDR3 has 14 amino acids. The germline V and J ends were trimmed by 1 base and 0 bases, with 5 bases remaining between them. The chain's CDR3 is CASSQGQSTDTQYF. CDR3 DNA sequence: TGTGCCAGCAGCCAAGGTCAGAGCACAGATACGCAGTATTTT.

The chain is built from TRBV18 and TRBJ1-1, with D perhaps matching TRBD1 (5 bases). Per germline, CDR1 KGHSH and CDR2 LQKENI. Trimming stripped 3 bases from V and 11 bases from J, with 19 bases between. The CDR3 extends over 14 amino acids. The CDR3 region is CASSPQLGGDAAFF. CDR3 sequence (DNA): TGTGCCAGCTCACCGCAGTTGGGGGGGGACGCTGCTTTCTTT.

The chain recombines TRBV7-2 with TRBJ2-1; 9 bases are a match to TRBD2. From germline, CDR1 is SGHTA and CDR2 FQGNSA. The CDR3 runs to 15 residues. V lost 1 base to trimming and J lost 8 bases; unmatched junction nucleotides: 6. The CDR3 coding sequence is TGTGCCAGCAGCTTAGGAGCGGGGGGCTTCTATGAGCAGTTCTTC. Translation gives CASSLGAGGFYEQFF.

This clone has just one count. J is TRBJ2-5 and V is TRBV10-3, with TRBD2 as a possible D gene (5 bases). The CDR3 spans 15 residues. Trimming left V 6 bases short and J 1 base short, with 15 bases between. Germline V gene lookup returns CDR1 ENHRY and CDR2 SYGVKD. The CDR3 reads CAISEEGVAQETQYF. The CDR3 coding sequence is TGTGCCATCAGCGAAGAGGGTGTGGCCCAAGAGACCCAGTACTTC.